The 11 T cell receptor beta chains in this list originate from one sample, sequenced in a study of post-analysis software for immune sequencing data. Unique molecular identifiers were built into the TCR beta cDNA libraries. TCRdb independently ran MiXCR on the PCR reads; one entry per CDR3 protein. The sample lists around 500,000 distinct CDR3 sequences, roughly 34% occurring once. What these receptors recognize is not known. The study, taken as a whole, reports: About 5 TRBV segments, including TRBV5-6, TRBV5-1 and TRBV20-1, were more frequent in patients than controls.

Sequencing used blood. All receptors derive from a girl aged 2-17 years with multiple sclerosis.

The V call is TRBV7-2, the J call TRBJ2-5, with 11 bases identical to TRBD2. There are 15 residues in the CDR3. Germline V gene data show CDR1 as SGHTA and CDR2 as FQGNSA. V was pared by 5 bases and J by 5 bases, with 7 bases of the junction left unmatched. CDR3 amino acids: CASSKLAGVWETQYF. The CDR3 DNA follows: TGTGCCAGCAGCAAACTAGCGGGGGTCTGGGAGACCCAGTACTTC.

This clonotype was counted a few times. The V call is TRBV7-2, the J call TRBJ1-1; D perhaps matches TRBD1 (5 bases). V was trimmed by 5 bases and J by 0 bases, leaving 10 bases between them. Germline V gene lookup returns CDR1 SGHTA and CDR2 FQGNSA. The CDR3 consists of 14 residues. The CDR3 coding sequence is TGTGCCAGCAGCCAGACAGCTATGAACACTGAAGCTTTCTTT. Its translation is CASSQTAMNTEAFF.

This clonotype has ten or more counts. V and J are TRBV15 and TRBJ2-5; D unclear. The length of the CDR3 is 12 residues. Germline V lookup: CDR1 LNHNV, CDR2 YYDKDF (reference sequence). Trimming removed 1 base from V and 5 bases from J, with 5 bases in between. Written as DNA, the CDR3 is TGTGCCACCAGCAGAGTGAAGGAGACCCAGTACTTC. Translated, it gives CATSRVKETQYF. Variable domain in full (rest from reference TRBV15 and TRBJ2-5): DAMVIQNPRYQVTQFGKPVTLSCSQTLNHNVMYWYQQKSSQAPKLLFHYYDKDFNNEADTPDNFQSRRPNTSFCFLDIRSPGLGDTAMYLCATSRVKETQYFGPGTRLLVL.

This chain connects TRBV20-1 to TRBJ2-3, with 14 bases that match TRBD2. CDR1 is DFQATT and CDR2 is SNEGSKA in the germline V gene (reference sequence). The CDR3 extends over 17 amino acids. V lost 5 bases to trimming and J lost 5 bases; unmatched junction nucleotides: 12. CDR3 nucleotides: TGCAGTGCTGACGCACCGACTAGCGGGGGGGCGATAGATACGCAGTATTTT. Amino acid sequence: CSADAPTSGGAIDTQYF.

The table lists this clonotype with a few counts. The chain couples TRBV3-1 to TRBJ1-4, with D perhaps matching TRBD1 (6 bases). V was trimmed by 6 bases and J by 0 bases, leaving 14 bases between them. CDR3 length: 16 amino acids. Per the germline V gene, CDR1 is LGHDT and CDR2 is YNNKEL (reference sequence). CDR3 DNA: TGTGCCAGCAGACCTACAGGGATTGCAACTAATGAAAAACTGTTTTTT. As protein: CASRPTGIATNEKLFF.

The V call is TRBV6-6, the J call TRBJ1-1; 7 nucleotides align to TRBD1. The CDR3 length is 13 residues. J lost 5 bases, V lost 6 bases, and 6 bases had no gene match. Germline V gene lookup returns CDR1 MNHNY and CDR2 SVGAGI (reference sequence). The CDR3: CASRLQGITEAFF. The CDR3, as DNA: TGTGCCAGCAGACTACAGGGGATAACTGAAGCTTTCTTT.

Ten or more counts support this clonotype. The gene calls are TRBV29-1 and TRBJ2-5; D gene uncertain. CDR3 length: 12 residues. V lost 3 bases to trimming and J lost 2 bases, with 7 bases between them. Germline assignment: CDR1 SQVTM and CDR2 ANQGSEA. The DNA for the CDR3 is TGCAGCGTTGATGTTCATCAAGAGACCCAGTACTTC. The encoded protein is CSVDVHQETQYF. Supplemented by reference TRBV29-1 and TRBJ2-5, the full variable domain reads SAVISQKPSRDICQRGTSLTIQCQVDSQVTMMFWYRQQPGQSLTLIATANQGSEATYESGFVIDKFPISRPNLTFSTLTVSNMSPEDSSIYLCSVDVHQETQYFGPGTRLLVL.

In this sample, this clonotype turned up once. DNA of the CDR3: TGTGCCAGCAGCCTACCCCAGGGGGCTGGCTCACCCCTCCACTTT. Encoded protein: CASSLPQGAGSPLHF. This chain connects TRBV28 to TRBJ1-6; 8 nucleotides agree with TRBD1. Germline CDR1 reads MDHEN; CDR2 reads SYDVKM. The CDR3 has 15 residues. Trimming at V came to 6 bases and at J to 10 bases, leaving 11 bases not matched to a gene.

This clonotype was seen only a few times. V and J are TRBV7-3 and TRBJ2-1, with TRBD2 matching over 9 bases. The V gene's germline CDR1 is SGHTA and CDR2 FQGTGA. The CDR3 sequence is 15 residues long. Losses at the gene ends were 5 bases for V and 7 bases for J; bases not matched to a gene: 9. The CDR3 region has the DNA TGTGCCAGCAGCACTGGGAGCGGGGGGCAAAATGAGCAGTTCTTC. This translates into CASSTGSGGQNEQFF.

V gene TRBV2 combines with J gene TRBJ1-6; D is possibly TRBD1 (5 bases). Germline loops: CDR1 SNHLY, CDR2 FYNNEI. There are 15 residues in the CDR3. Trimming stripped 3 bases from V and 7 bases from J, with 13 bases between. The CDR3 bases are TGTGCCAGCAGTGACAGGGTTCCGGGAAATTCACCCCTCCACTTT. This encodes CASSDRVPGNSPLHF.

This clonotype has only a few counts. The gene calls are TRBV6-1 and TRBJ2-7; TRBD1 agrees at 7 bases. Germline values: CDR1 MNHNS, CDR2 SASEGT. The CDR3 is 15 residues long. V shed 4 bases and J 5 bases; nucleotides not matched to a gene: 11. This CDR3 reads CASSGLRQGAHEQYF. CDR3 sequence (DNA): TGTGCCAGCAGTGGACTGCGACAGGGAGCCCACGAGCAGTACTTC.